This is a list of T cell receptor beta chains from one sample in a study of neurological immune-mediated disorders. TCRdb recomputed calls from the 5' RACE reads with MiXCR, one row per CDR3 protein. Of about 24,000 distinct CDR3 sequences in the sample, less than 15% were seen once. The sequenced material came from CD4+ T cells from blood. The receptors were sampled from a female donor with HTLV-1-associated myelopathy (HAM/TSP). The CDR3 runs from the conserved cysteine through the conserved F or W. A D gene is named only where the DNA matches it firmly. For some rows the clone size is stated as once, few or many, or as a class when expanded; others skip it.

clone_size j_call d_call v_call cdr3_aa cdr3_nt
medium-sized TRBJ2-5 . TRBV5-1 CASSLVASQETQYF TGCGCCAGCAGCTTGGTTGCCAGCCAAGAGACCCAGTACTTC
. TRBJ2-2 . TRBV5-1 CASSLDGRGTGELFF TGCGCCAGCAGCTTAGATGGTCGCGGCACCGGGGAGCTGTTTTTT
many TRBJ2-3 TRBD1 TRBV27 CASRPGTGLITDTQYF TGTGCCAGCAGACCCGGGACAGGGCTCATAACAGATACGCAGTATTTT
many TRBJ1-5 TRBD1 TRBV3-1 CASSQDGTGYQPQHF TGTGCCAGCAGCCAAGACGGGACAGGGTATCAGCCCCAGCATTTT
many TRBJ2-3 . TRBV20-1 CSAHVVRSTDTQYF TGCAGTGCCCATGTAGTGAGAAGCACAGATACGCAGTATTTT
many TRBJ2-3 TRBD1 TRBV5-1 CASSPGTGDGTDTQYF TGCGCCAGCAGCCCCGGGACAGGGGATGGCACAGATACGCAGTATTTT
many TRBJ2-3 . TRBV9 CASSLESTTDTQYF TGTGCCAGCAGCTTAGAGTCCACGACAGATACGCAGTATTTT
many TRBJ1-2 . TRBV19 CASSIGTANYGYTF TGTGCCAGTAGTATAGGGACAGCTAACTATGGCTACACCTTC
many TRBJ2-5 TRBD2 TRBV7-2 CASSFFPGGAVETQYF TGTGCCAGCAGCTTTTTCCCCGGGGGGGCCGTGGAGACCCAGTACTTC
many TRBJ1-6 TRBD1 TRBV13 CASSYRQGSTPLHF TGTGCCAGCAGCTACCGACAGGGGAGTACACCCCTCCACTTT
many TRBJ2-1 . TRBV11-1 CASSTPPYNEQFF TGTGCCAGCAGCACCCCTCCATACAATGAGCAGTTCTTC
many TRBJ2-1 TRBD1 TRBV9 CASSAQGAVYNEQFF TGTGCCAGCAGCGCACAGGGGGCGGTCTACAATGAGCAGTTCTTC
many TRBJ2-3 TRBD2 TRBV20-1 CSARRTSGGAGDTQYF TGCAGTGCTAGAAGGACTAGCGGGGGGGCGGGAGATACGCAGTATTTT
many TRBJ2-3 TRBD1 TRBV20-1 CSAPGTGLITDTQYF TGCAGTGCGCCCGGGACAGGTCTGATCACAGATACGCAGTATTTT
many TRBJ2-1 TRBD2 TRBV29-1 CSVESRAGPYYNEQFF TGCAGCGTTGAATCCCGAGCGGGACCTTACTACAATGAGCAGTTCTTC
many TRBJ1-1 . TRBV20-1 CSARVSRPNEAFF TGCAGTGCTAGAGTCAGCAGGCCCAATGAAGCTTTCTTT
many TRBJ1-1 . TRBV20-1 CSARRDDTEAFF TGCAGTGCTAGGCGGGACGACACTGAAGCTTTCTTT
many TRBJ2-3 TRBD2 TRBV29-1 CSVGGGFTDTQYF TGCAGCGTCGGGGGGGGGTTTACAGATACGCAGTATTTT
large TRBJ2-3 TRBD1 TRBV20-1 CSANSGGQGTDTQYF TGCAGTGCCAACTCCGGGGGACAGGGCACAGATACGCAGTATTTT
many TRBJ1-1 TRBD1 TRBV20-1 CSARDPTGGTTEAFF TGCAGTGCTAGAGATCCTACAGGGGGTACCACTGAAGCTTTCTTT
many TRBJ1-2 TRBD1 TRBV5-1 CASSVYLGQNYGYTF TGCGCCAGCAGCGTATACCTGGGACAGAACTATGGCTACACCTTC
. TRBJ2-1 . TRBV5-1 CASLDGDNEQFF TGCGCCAGCTTGGACGGAGACAATGAGCAGTTCTTC
. TRBJ2-2 TRBD1 TRBV12-3/TRBV12-4 CASSFRTGGGGELFF TGTGCCAGCAGTTTTAGGACAGGGGGCGGCGGGGAGCTGTTTTTT
many TRBJ2-7 . TRBV12-3/TRBV12-4 CASSLHGYEQYF TGTGCCAGCAGTCTCCACGGCTACGAGCAGTACTTC
many TRBJ1-1 . TRBV5-1 CASSPTPGQMNTEAFF TGCGCCAGCAGCCCCACCCCGGGACAAATGAACACTGAAGCTTTCTTT
many TRBJ2-5 . TRBV27 CASSPRVGKTQYF TGTGCCAGCAGTCCACGGGTAGGGAAGACCCAGTACTTC
. TRBJ1-2 . TRBV20-1 CSDSAPGDDYTF TGCAGTGATAGTGCACCGGGTGATGACTACACCTTC
many TRBJ2-7 . TRBV5-1 CASSFVGAYDEQYF TGCGCCAGCAGCTTCGTGGGTGCCTATGACGAGCAGTACTTC